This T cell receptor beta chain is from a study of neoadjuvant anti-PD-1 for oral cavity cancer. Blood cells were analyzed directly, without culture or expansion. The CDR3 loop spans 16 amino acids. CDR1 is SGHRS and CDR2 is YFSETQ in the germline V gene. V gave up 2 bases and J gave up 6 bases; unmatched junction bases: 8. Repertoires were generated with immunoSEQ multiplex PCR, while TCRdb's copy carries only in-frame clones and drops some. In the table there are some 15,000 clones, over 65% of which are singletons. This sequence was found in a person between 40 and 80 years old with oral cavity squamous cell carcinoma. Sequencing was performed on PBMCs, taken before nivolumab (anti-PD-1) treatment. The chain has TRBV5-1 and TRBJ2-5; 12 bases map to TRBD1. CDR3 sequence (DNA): TGCGCCAGCAGCTTTCCGGGACAGGGGGCTTCGAAGACCCAGTACTTC. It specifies CASSFPGQGASKTQYF.